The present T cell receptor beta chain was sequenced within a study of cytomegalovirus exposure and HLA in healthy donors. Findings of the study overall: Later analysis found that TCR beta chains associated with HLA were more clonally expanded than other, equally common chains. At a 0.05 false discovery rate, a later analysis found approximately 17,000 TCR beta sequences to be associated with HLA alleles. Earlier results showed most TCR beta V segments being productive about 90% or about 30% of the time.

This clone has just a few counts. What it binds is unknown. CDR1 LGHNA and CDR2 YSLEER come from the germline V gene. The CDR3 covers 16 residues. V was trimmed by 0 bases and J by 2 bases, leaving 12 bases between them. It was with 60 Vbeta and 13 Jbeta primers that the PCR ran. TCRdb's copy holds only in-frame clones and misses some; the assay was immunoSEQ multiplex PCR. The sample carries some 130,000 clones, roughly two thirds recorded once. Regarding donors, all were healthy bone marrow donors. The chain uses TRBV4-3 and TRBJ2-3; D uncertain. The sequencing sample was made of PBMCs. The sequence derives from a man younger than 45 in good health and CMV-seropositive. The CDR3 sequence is CASSQDFAGITDTQYF. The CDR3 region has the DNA TGCGCCAGCAGCCAAGATTTCGCAGGTATCACAGATACGCAGTATTTT.